One and the same sample provided the 21 T cell receptor beta chains below, sequenced in a study of CD4 and CD8 cells across lung adenocarcinoma regions (dated by TCRdb to the late 2010s). The library was generated by PCR. Sequenced on a HiSeq X Ten. The raw public reads went through TCRdb reprocessing: fastp at Q25, MiXCR clone calling, in-frame beta chains kept. Every entry covers one CDR3 protein and lists the most common genes and DNA from its rows. The sample table contains over 1,500 distinct CDR3 sequences; only one count was recorded for under 50% of them. The ten largest clones capture approximately 22% of the sample. The specimen sequenced was CD4+ T cells from the center of a lung tumor. The cell subset or site label, as the study defines it: tumor center region. These receptor sequences come from a female donor with lung adenocarcinoma. The CD4 and CD8 labels of this study may be unreliable.

The table lists this clonotype with a few counts. J is TRBJ2-3 and V is TRBV11-2; 7 nucleotides match TRBD2. This CDR3 contains 17 residues. V lost 1 base, J lost 0 bases, and 7 bases stayed unmatched. CDR1 and CDR2 from the germline V gene are SGHAT and FQNNGV. CDR3: CASSLGLAETSTDTQYF. CDR3 coding DNA: TGTGCCAGCAGCTTAGGCCTAGCGGAGACTAGCACAGATACGCAGTATTTT.

This chain uses TRBV20-1 with TRBJ2-2; D is perhaps TRBD1 (6 bases). The length of the CDR3 is 14 residues. Germline CDR1 and CDR2: DFQATT and SNEGSKA (reference sequence). V dropped 4 bases and J dropped 1 base, with 10 bases sitting between them. DNA of the CDR3: TGCAGTGCTACAAGGGGACAGAACACCGGGGAGCTGTTTTTT. Its translation is CSATRGQNTGELFF.

V is TRBV3-1 and J is TRBJ2-5; the D gene is possibly TRBD2 (6 bases). The V end lost 4 bases, the J end lost 3 bases, and 12 bases lay between the germline ends. CDR1 LGHDT and CDR2 YNNKEL come from the germline V gene (reference sequence). The CDR3 has 14 amino acids. The CDR3, as DNA: TGTGCCAGCAGCCCGGGGGTGGGGAAAGAGACCCAGTACTTC. Protein sequence: CASSPGVGKETQYF.

By proportion, this clonotype is medium-sized. V usage is TRBV25-1 and J usage is TRBJ2-1, with 10 bases identical to TRBD2. V gave up 3 bases and J gave up 7 bases; unmatched junction bases: 12. Germline V gene lookup returns CDR1 MGHDK and CDR2 SYGVNS. The CDR3 covers 17 residues. The CDR3 here is CASSDMESGRAMNEQFF. The CDR3 nucleotides are TGTGCCAGCAGTGACATGGAGAGCGGGAGGGCTATGAATGAGCAGTTCTTC.

This clonotype was counted between two and nine times. The chain employs TRBV6-5 and TRBJ2-1, with no clear D. Germline values: CDR1 MNHEY, CDR2 SVGAGI. With 6 bases removed from V and 7 bases from J, the gap between germline ends came to 7 bases. The CDR3 is 11 amino acids. CDR3 protein: CASRYLNEQFF. CDR3 nucleotide sequence: TGTGCCAGCAGGTACCTGAATGAGCAGTTCTTC.

Regarding this clonotype: Germline and junction disagree at one end, which may indicate a read error. V usage is TRBV20-1 and J usage is TRBJ2-4; tentative D call: TRBD2 (6 bases). The CDR3 is made up of 16 amino acids. Germline assignment: CDR1 DFQATT and CDR2 SNEGSKA (reference sequence). The CDR3 is CSAWTTGSLDKNIQYF. The CDR3 region has the DNA TGCAGTGCTTGGACTACCGGGTCCTTAGACAAAAACATCCAGTACTTC.

The chain combines TRBV10-2 with TRBJ2-2, with no clear D. V was clipped by 4 bases and J by 4 bases, with 10 bases between them. Germline V gives CDR1 WSHSY, CDR2 SAAADI. The length of the CDR3 is 14 residues. The CDR3 spells CASSAGPSTGELFF. The CDR3 DNA reads as TGCGCCAGCAGTGCCGGGCCGAGCACCGGGGAGCTGTTTTTT.

The rearrangement uses TRBV15 and TRBJ2-3; D call uncertain. The CDR3 has 15 residues. The V gene lost 5 bases and the J gene lost 4 bases, with 16 bases spanning the gap. Germline CDR1 reads LNHNV; CDR2 reads YYDKDF (reference sequence). CDR3 sequence (DNA): TGTGCCACCAGCGCCCGGTCCCAGTCTGCAGATACGCAGTATTTT. Its translation: CATSARSQSADTQYF.

This clonotype is deemed large. The chain recombines TRBV10-3 with TRBJ2-5; 9 nucleotides agree with TRBD1. Gene TRBJ2-7 matches the end of the DNA better, so the J call may be wrong. This CDR3 spans 16 amino acids. Germline assignment: CDR1 ENHRY and CDR2 SYGVKD. CDR3 loop: CAIRDRDREKQDEQYF. The DNA of the CDR3 is TGTGCCATCAGGGACCGGGACAGGGAAAAACAGGACGAGCAGTACTTC.

This chain connects TRBV6-4 to TRBJ2-3; 12 bases align to TRBD2. V trimming: 4 bases; J trimming: 1 base; junction bases outside the gene matches: 0. The CDR3 is 15 amino acids. Germline loops: CDR1 MRHNA, CDR2 SNTAGT. Here the CDR3 DNA reads TGTGCCAGCAGTGGACTAGCGGGAGGCACAGATACGCAGTATTTT. It yields the protein CASSGLAGGTDTQYF.

The table lists this clonotype with a few counts. V and J are TRBV6-1 and TRBJ2-1, with D possibly TRBD1 on 6 matching bases. Per germline, CDR1 MNHNS and CDR2 SASEGT. The CDR3 has 14 amino acids. Trimming shortened V by 5 bases and J by 13 bases, and 21 bases separated the two germline ends. The CDR3 region has the DNA TGTGCCAGCAGTACCATCCCAGGGGTGGAGACCCAGTTCTTC. Translating it yields CASSTIPGVETQFF.

This chain links TRBV6-1 with TRBJ1-5; D unclear. Germline V gene data show CDR1 as MNHNS and CDR2 as SASEGT. Trimming removed 5 bases from V and 5 bases from J, with 10 bases in between. The CDR3 contains 13 residues. This CDR3 reads CASSQDHDQPQHF. Here the CDR3 DNA reads TGTGCCAGCAGTCAGGATCATGATCAGCCCCAGCATTTT.

The CDR3 reads CASSPLREPTWDEQFF. CDR3 nucleotides: TGTGCCAGTAGTCCCCTCCGGGAACCAACCTGGGATGAGCAGTTCTTC. V usage is TRBV27 and J usage is TRBJ2-1, with D possibly being TRBD2 (5 bases). The V gene lost 9 bases and the J gene lost 8 bases, with 26 bases spanning the gap. The CDR3 runs to 16 residues. Per the germline V gene, CDR1 is MNHEY and CDR2 is SMNVEV (reference sequence).

This clonotype is large by share. V usage is TRBV6-1 and J usage is TRBJ2-1; D gene ambiguous. The V end was cut by 11 bases, the J end by 10 bases, with 18 bases between. Germline V lookup: CDR1 MNHNS, CDR2 SASEGT. The CDR3 is 12 amino acids. The CDR3 sequence: CASAVLPGEQFF. In DNA, the CDR3 is TGTGCCTCTGCAGTCCTGCCCGGGGAGCAGTTCTTC.

In this sample, this clonotype is medium-sized (0.01 to 0.1%). The gene calls are TRBV6-1 and TRBJ2-7; 8 bases are a match to TRBD2. The trim removed 6 bases at V and 3 bases at J, leaving 10 bases unmatched. CDR3 length equals 15 residues. Germline V CDR1 and CDR2: MNHNS, SASEGT. The CDR3 region has the DNA TGTGCCAGCAGATTCCGCAAGCTAGCGGGCTACGAGCAGTACTTC. Encoded protein: CASRFRKLAGYEQYF.

This clonotype rates as large. The V and J genes are TRBV10-1 and TRBJ1-4; D perhaps matches TRBD1 (5 bases). CDR1 is WNHNN, CDR2 SYGVQD, per germline (reference sequence). The CDR3 runs to 15 residues. The V end lost 6 bases, the J end lost 4 bases, and 15 bases lay between the germline ends. In DNA, the CDR3 is TGCGCCAGCAGACGCCAAACAGGATTTAATGAAAAACTGTTTTTT. This encodes CASRRQTGFNEKLFF.

The rearrangement uses TRBV6-2 or TRBV6-3 and TRBJ1-1; the match to TRBD1 covers 7 bases. V lost 4 bases and J lost 9; bases outside the gene matches: 5. Germline assignment: CDR1 MNHEY and CDR2 SVGEGT. The CDR3 totals 12 residues. Written as DNA, the CDR3 is TGTGCCAGCAGTTTCGACAGGGTAAAAGCTTTCTTT. It encodes CASSFDRVKAFF.

By sample share, this clonotype is large. The chain is built from TRBV6-1 and TRBJ2-1; 11 positions match TRBD2. The J segment lost 7 bases and the V segment lost 2 bases, leaving 7 bases of the junction unmatched. Per the germline V gene, CDR1 is MNHNS and CDR2 is SASEGT. The CDR3 totals 16 residues. The CDR3 is CASSETLAGEANEQFF. In DNA form, the CDR3 reads TGTGCCAGCAGTGAAACACTAGCGGGAGAGGCGAATGAGCAGTTCTTC.

This sequence joins TRBV11-2 and TRBJ1-1; the D gene is possibly TRBD1 (5 bases). Germline CDR1 SGHAT, CDR2 FQNNGV. Trimming stripped 4 bases from V and 3 bases from J, with 15 bases between. This CDR3 has 15 amino acids. CDR3 in DNA: TGTGCCAGCAGCTCACAGAGGACACCCTACACTGAAGCTTTCTTT. This codes for CASSSQRTPYTEAFF.

This clonotype is large (0.1 to 1%). This chain links TRBV10-1 with TRBJ2-5; 7 nucleotides line up with TRBD1. Germline assignment: CDR1 WNHNN and CDR2 SYGVQD (reference sequence). The V segment lost 3 bases and the J segment 5 bases; nucleotides outside the gene matches: 12. The CDR3 spans 16 residues. Written as DNA, the CDR3 is TGCGCCAGCAGTGAATTGCGAGACAGGGAAGAGGAGACCCAGTACTTC. Translating gives CASSELRDREEETQYF.

The V gene is TRBV5-1, the J gene TRBJ2-1; no reliable D call. V shed 0 bases and J shed 1 base, with 11 bases lying between them. Germline CDR1 reads SGHRS; CDR2 reads YFSETQ. CDR3 length: 16 amino acids. CDR3 protein: CASSLGLVGSYNEQFF. CDR3 nucleotide sequence: TGCGCCAGCAGCTTGGGGCTAGTTGGGTCCTACAATGAGCAGTTCTTC.